These 30 T cell receptor beta chains share one sample of origin, sequenced in a study of T cell repertoires in cytomegalovirus infection. The antigens of these receptors remain unknown. MiXCR was run by TCRdb on the reads, yielding one entry per CDR3 protein. The table records approximately 1,000,000 distinct CDR3 sequences, approximately 31% of them present only once. The source material was cultured CD8+ T cells from PBMCs, sampled from culture after CMV antigen stimulation. Receptor source: a human donor in good health (CMV status not recorded). Some clones in this sample may be carry-over from other donors' samples.

This clonotype occurred many times. V is TRBV7-9 and J is TRBJ1-1; D remains unclear. Germline values: CDR1 SEHNR, CDR2 FQNEAQ (reference sequence). Between the trimmed V and J ends, which lost 5 bases and 0 bases, there was a span of 13 bases. CDR3 length: 15 residues. This CDR3 is CASSPPGMMNTEAFF. The CDR3 nucleotides are TGTGCCAGCAGCCCCCCGGGAATGATGAACACTGAAGCTTTCTTT.

The V call is TRBV7-6, the J call TRBJ2-3; 10 positions agree with TRBD2. The ends lost 4 bases at V and 1 base at J; junction bases unmatched: 5. Germline V lookup: CDR1 SGHVS, CDR2 FNYEAQ. The CDR3 has 16 amino acids. The CDR3 DNA reads as TGTGCCAGCAGCTATCCCGGGACTAGCGGCACAGATACGCAGTATTTT. Amino acids: CASSYPGTSGTDTQYF.

This clonotype has a handful of counts. This chain joins TRBV7-9 and TRBJ2-5, with D possibly called TRBD1 or TRBD2 (5 bases each). Germline values: CDR1 SEHNR, CDR2 FQNEAQ (reference sequence). The V end was cut by 4 bases, the J end by 3 bases, with 15 bases between. This CDR3 contains 15 residues. CDR3 nucleotide sequence: TGTGCCAGCAGCTCCTTCGGGGCGGAGGAAGAGACCCAGTACTTC. Translation gives CASSSFGAEEETQYF.

In its sample, this clonotype was seen many times. The rearrangement joins TRBV7-2 to TRBJ1-5; D possibly corresponds to TRBD1 (5 bases). Germline V gene sequence: CDR1 SGHTA, CDR2 FQGNSA. This CDR3 is 21 amino acids long. Trimming took off 1 base at V and 0 bases at J, with 25 bases between the two ends. CDR3 nucleotide sequence: TGTGCCAGCAGCTTAGATCCCCTGCAGGGTCAGGAGTATAGTAGCAATCAGCCCCAGCATTTT. This encodes CASSLDPLQGQEYSSNQPQHF.

The V call is TRBV7-4, the J call TRBJ1-1, with 7 bases aligning to TRBD1. The CDR3 has 12 residues. The germline CDR1 and CDR2 sequences are SGHVT and SQSDAQ. With 5 bases clipped from V and 7 bases from J, the junction kept 4 bases outside the gene matches. The CDR3 sequence: CASSRGQNEAFF. For the CDR3, the DNA is TGTGCCAGCAGCCGGGGACAGAATGAAGCTTTCTTT.

This clonotype was detected ten times or more. This chain connects TRBV12-3 or TRBV12-4 to TRBJ2-1; D is undetermined. V gave up 3 bases and J gave up 8 bases, with 11 bases separating them. CDR3 size: 13 residues. CDR3: CASSFVDNDEQFF. CDR3 in DNA: TGTGCCAGCAGTTTCGTAGACAATGATGAGCAGTTCTTC.

This clonotype came up a few times. The chain joins TRBV25-1 to TRBJ2-5; maybe TRBD1 (6 bases). Germline values: CDR1 MGHDK, CDR2 SYGVNS. Trimming left V 3 bases short and J 5 bases short, with 25 bases between. CDR3 length: 18 amino acids. The CDR3 coding sequence is TGTGCCAGCAGTGACCAAAACAGGGTATCCTTGAGGGTGGAGACCCAGTACTTC. Protein product: CASSDQNRVSLRVETQYF.

J is TRBJ2-6 and V is TRBV6-2 or TRBV6-3; no firm D call. The V and J ends lost 0 bases and 0 bases respectively, with 6 bases between them. The CDR3 contains 16 residues. The V gene's germline CDR1 is MNHEY and CDR2 SVGEGT. The CDR3 sequence: CASSYSWTSGANVLTF. In DNA, the CDR3 is TGTGCCAGCAGTTACTCATGGACCTCTGGGGCCAACGTCCTGACTTTC.

In its sample, this clonotype was seen many times. The rearrangement uses TRBV27 and TRBJ2-7, with D possibly being TRBD1 or TRBD2 (5 bases each). V lost 5 bases, J lost 3 bases, and 20 bases lay in between. There are 16 residues in the CDR3. The germline V gene encodes CDR1 MNHEY and CDR2 SMNVEV (reference sequence). The CDR3 sequence is CASSPGPILSLYEQYF. In DNA, the CDR3 is TGTGCCAGCAGTCCGGGGCCAATCCTTTCCCTCTACGAGCAGTACTTC.

The chain recombines TRBV15 with TRBJ2-1; a possible D gene is TRBD2 (5 bases). Per the germline V gene, CDR1 is LNHNV and CDR2 is YYDKDF (reference sequence). CDR3 length: 15 residues. V gave up 1 base and J gave up 1 base, with 8 bases separating them. CDR3 coding DNA: TGTGCCACCAGCAGAGCTACTAGGTCCTACAATGAGCAGTTCTTC. Protein product: CATSRATRSYNEQFF.

This clonotype was counted a single time. The J gene is TRBJ1-5, the V gene TRBV19; maybe TRBD1 (6 bases). The CDR3 is 13 amino acids. Germline values: CDR1 LNHDA, CDR2 SQIVND (reference sequence). V dropped 1 base and J dropped 8 bases, with 9 bases sitting between them. CDR3 loop: CASSIVGGEPQHF. In nucleotides, the CDR3 is TGTGCCAGTAGTATAGTAGGGGGGGAGCCCCAGCATTTT.

J is TRBJ1-5 and V is TRBV7-9; D uncertain. The germline V and J ends were trimmed by 5 bases and 2 bases, with 16 bases remaining between them. This CDR3 has 16 amino acids. CDR1 and CDR2 from the germline V gene are SEHNR and FQNEAQ (reference sequence). CDR3 loop: CASSQDFRNGNQPQHF. Here the CDR3 DNA reads TGTGCCAGCAGCCAAGATTTCAGGAACGGCAATCAGCCCCAGCATTTT.

This clonotype was seen many times. The chain links TRBV6-2 or TRBV6-3 to TRBJ2-2; D is unclear. The V gene's germline CDR1 is MNHEY and CDR2 SVGEGT. The CDR3 sequence is 14 residues long. V shed 2 bases and J shed 3 bases, with 7 bases lying between them. CDR3 amino acids: CASSYPTYTGELFF. Written as DNA, the CDR3 is TGTGCCAGCAGTTACCCTACCTACACCGGGGAGCTGTTTTTT.

The rearrangement joins TRBV5-1 to TRBJ1-1; perhaps TRBD1 as D (6 bases). CDR1 SGHRS and CDR2 YFSETQ come from the germline V gene. The CDR3 consists of 13 residues. V gave up 7 bases and J gave up 1 base, with 11 bases separating them. The CDR3 reads CASARGGNTEAFF. The CDR3 nucleotides read TGCGCCAGCGCAAGGGGGGGGAACACTGAAGCTTTCTTT. Full variable domain (outside the CDR3, taken from reference TRBV5-1 and TRBJ1-1): KAGVTQTPRYLIKTRGQQVTLSCSPISGHRSVSWYQQTPGQGLQFLFEYFSETQRNKGNFPGRFSGRQFSNSRSEMNVSTLELGDSALYLCASARGGNTEAFFGQGTRLTVV.

V is TRBV12-5 and J is TRBJ2-7, with a weak D call TRBD1 (6 bases). Germline CDR1 is LGHNT and CDR2 is FRNRAP. V lost 5 bases and J 2 bases, leaving 16 bases between the germline ends. The CDR3 sequence is 15 residues long. The CDR3 DNA follows: TGTGCTAGTGGTAGCAGGACAGTCCCTACCTACGAGCAGTACTTC. This sequence encodes CASGSRTVPTYEQYF. The full variable domain, with the rest looked up from reference TRBV12-5 and TRBJ2-7, is DARVTQTPRHKVTEMGQEVTMRCQPILGHNTVFWYRQTMMQGLELLAYFRNRAPLDDSGMPKDRFSAEMPDATLATLKIQPSEPRDSAVYFCASGSRTVPTYEQYFGPGTRLTVT.

The chain links TRBV7-9 to TRBJ2-1, with D possibly called TRBD1 or TRBD2 (5 bases each). CDR1 is SEHNR and CDR2 is FQNEAQ in the germline V gene (reference sequence). Trimming left V 5 bases short and J 5 bases short, with 16 bases between. This CDR3 has 15 residues. In DNA form, the CDR3 reads TGTGCCAGCAGCAATTTCGGATGGGGGAACAATGAGCAGTTCTTC. Translating gives CASSNFGWGNNEQFF.

This clonotype was picked up a small number of times. This chain links TRBV7-9 with TRBJ1-3; unclear D gene. This CDR3 is built from 15 residues. V dropped 8 bases and J dropped 2 bases, with 16 bases sitting between them. Germline values: CDR1 SEHNR, CDR2 FQNEAQ (reference sequence). The CDR3 region has the DNA TGTGCCAGCCACTCAGGTCCCTTCCCTGGAAACACCATATATTTT. This gives the protein CASHSGPFPGNTIYF.

This clonotype was seen more than once but under ten times. V gene TRBV4-2 combines with J gene TRBJ2-7; 10 positions agree with TRBD1. The CDR3 runs to 14 residues. Trimming took 3 bases from V and 5 from J; bases not matched to a gene: 4. Germline V gene sequence: CDR1 LGHNA, CDR2 YNFKEQ. CDR3 protein: CASSQDRGLNEQYF. DNA for the CDR3: TGTGCCAGCAGCCAGGACAGGGGGTTGAACGAGCAGTACTTC.

This clonotype was recorded many times. This rearrangement joins TRBV6-5 to TRBJ2-7; 10 bases align to TRBD2. Trimming cost V 6 bases and J 6 bases; bases outside gene matches: 11. CDR1 is MNHEY and CDR2 is SVGAGI in the germline V gene. This CDR3 comprises 15 residues. Here the CDR3 reads CASRPSGGRPFEQYV. Written as DNA, the CDR3 is TGTGCCAGCAGACCTAGCGGGGGCCGCCCCTTCGAGCAGTACGTC.

This clonotype was recorded once. J is TRBJ2-1 and V is TRBV5-6; tentative D call: TRBD2 (5 bases). Germline V gene sequence: CDR1 SGHDT, CDR2 YYEEEE. The length of the CDR3 is 15 residues. Trimming left V 0 bases short and J 3 bases short, with 10 bases between. The CDR3 sequence is CASSLGRRVYNEQFF. The CDR3 nucleotides are TGTGCCAGCAGCTTGGGCAGGCGGGTCTACAATGAGCAGTTCTTC.

The chain recombines TRBV5-6 with TRBJ2-5; possibly TRBD2 for D (6 bases). CDR1 is SGHDT and CDR2 is YYEEEE in the germline V gene. V dropped 4 bases and J dropped 1 base, with 17 bases sitting between them. The CDR3 covers 16 residues. CDR3 amino acids: CASSPNWRGAQETQYF. The CDR3 DNA reads TGTGCCAGCAGCCCGAACTGGCGGGGTGCCCAAGAGACCCAGTACTTC.

Written as DNA, the CDR3 is TGCAGTGCAAAACGGACAGGGCGCAATCAGCCCCAGCATTTT. It translates to CSAKRTGRNQPQHF. This chain uses TRBV20-1 with TRBJ1-5; 8 nucleotides line up with TRBD1. This CDR3 is built from 14 residues. Per the germline V gene, CDR1 is DFQATT and CDR2 is SNEGSKA (reference sequence). Unmatched junction bases numbered 6, after V lost 6 bases and J lost 2 bases.

This clonotype has more than one count but fewer than ten. This chain uses TRBV4-1 with TRBJ1-1, with 11 bases that match TRBD1. The CDR3 consists of 18 residues. The germline V gene has CDR1 MGHRA and CDR2 YSYEKL. The trim removed 0 bases at V and 0 bases at J, leaving 6 bases unmatched. The CDR3 is CASSQDLRTGGMNTEAFF. The DNA of the CDR3 is TGCGCCAGCAGCCAAGATCTTCGGACAGGGGGCATGAACACTGAAGCTTTCTTT.

The sample holds a few counts of this clonotype. The chain uses TRBV4-1 and TRBJ2-1; 7 nucleotides align to TRBD2. The germline CDR1 and CDR2 sequences are MGHRA and YSYEKL. The V gene end was trimmed by 0 bases and the J gene end by 0 bases; junction bases not matched to a gene: 5. This CDR3 is 17 amino acids long. The CDR3 sequence is CASSQESGEGSYNEQFF. The CDR3 DNA reads as TGCGCCAGCAGCCAAGAGAGCGGGGAGGGCTCCTACAATGAGCAGTTCTTC.

This clonotype occurred many times. The chain combines TRBV7-8 with TRBJ2-7; TRBD2 aligns across 10 bases. CDR1 and CDR2 from the germline V gene are SGHVS and FQNEAQ. This CDR3 is built from 14 residues. With V trimmed by 5 bases and J by 0 bases, 1 base remained unmatched. The chain's CDR3 is CASSPSGGSYEQYF. CDR3 in DNA: TGTGCCAGCAGCCCTAGCGGGGGCTCCTACGAGCAGTACTTC. The full variable domain, with the rest looked up from reference TRBV7-8 and TRBJ2-7, is GAGVSQSPRYKVAKRGQDVALRCDPISGHVSLFWYQQALGQGPEFLTYFQNEAQLDKSGLPSDRFFAERPEGSVSTLKIQRTQQEDSAVYLCASSPSGGSYEQYFGPGTRLTVT.

V and J are TRBV6-1 and TRBJ1-2; a possible D gene is TRBD1 (6 bases). V dropped 0 bases and J dropped 1 base, with 18 bases sitting between them. Germline CDR1 is MNHNS and CDR2 is SASEGT. The CDR3 loop spans 18 amino acids. The CDR3: CASSEARQVDSLNYGYTF. As DNA, the CDR3 is TGTGCCAGCAGTGAAGCGAGACAGGTTGATTCCCTTAACTATGGCTACACCTTC.

The table lists this clonotype with many counts. The chain recombines TRBV7-2 with TRBJ2-1; possible D gene TRBD1, 6 bases. The germline V gene has CDR1 SGHTA and CDR2 FQGNSA. The CDR3 totals 13 residues. The V end was cut by 5 bases, the J end by 10 bases, with 15 bases between. CDR3: CASSQRGNWEQFF. The CDR3 DNA reads TGTGCCAGCAGCCAAAGGGGGAATTGGGAGCAGTTCTTC. Together with reference TRBV7-2 and TRBJ2-1, the CDR3 gives the full variable domain: GAGVSQSPSNKVTEKGKDVELRCDPISGHTALYWYRQSLGQGLEFLIYFQGNSAPDKSGLPSDRFSAERTGGSVSTLTIQRTQQEDSAVYLCASSQRGNWEQFFGPGTRLTVL.

This clonotype was found a few times. The chain employs TRBV19 and TRBJ1-5; a weak D match, TRBD1 (6 bases). Trimming pared 7 bases from V and 5 bases from J, leaving 15 bases between. Germline CDR1 and CDR2: LNHDA and SQIVND (reference sequence). The CDR3 covers 14 residues. DNA for the CDR3: TGTGCCAGTACCGTGATGCGGACAGATCAGCCCCAGCATTTT. Its protein is CASTVMRTDQPQHF.

In the case of this clonotype: The DNA is omitted, as the CDR3 cannot be located on it reliably, and the CDR3 follows TCRdb's listing. The rearrangement joins TRBV7-9 to TRBJ1-1; TRBD1, as called in the table, went unchecked against the DNA. The CDR3 is 14 residues long, ends included. Germline CDR1 is SEHNR and CDR2 is FQNEAQ (reference sequence). CDR3 protein: CASSWGQGITETFF.

This clonotype occurred once. This chain uses TRBV25-1 with TRBJ1-5, with D hard to call. Trimming removed 0 bases at V and 0 bases at J, with 3 bases between. CDR1 is MGHDK, CDR2 SYGVNS, per germline. The CDR3 spans 14 residues. The CDR3 DNA is TGTGCCAGCAGTGAATACATTAGCAATCAGCCCCAGCATTTT. Amino acids: CASSEYISNQPQHF.